This entry lists 29 T cell receptor beta chains sequenced from one sample in a study of OX40 agonist ivuxolimab in advanced cancers. Sequencing was performed with immunoSEQ multiplex PCR; in TCRdb, only in-frame clones are kept and a portion is missing. The sample gives around 64,000 clones, approximately 90% of which show up once; around 0.78% is in the top ten. Material: CD4+ or CD8+ T cells sorted from blood, obtained in a trial of the OX40 agonist ivuxolimab. All receptors derive from an adult with an advanced solid tumor such as melanoma, head and neck, liver or kidney cancer.

V gene TRBV7-2 combines with J gene TRBJ1-1; D gene uncertain. V gave up 0 bases and J gave up 9 bases, with 17 bases separating them. The CDR3 has 15 amino acids. Germline CDR1 and CDR2: SGHTA and FQGNSA. The CDR3, as DNA: TGTGCCAGCAGCTTAGCAGCGGTAGGCTCGCCCCAAGCTTTCTTT. Protein sequence: CASSLAAVGSPQAFF.

CDR3 loop: CASSRTGGRGYEQFF. The CDR3 nucleotides are TGTGCCAGCAGCCGTACCGGCGGGAGGGGATATGAGCAGTTCTTC. The J gene is TRBJ2-1, the V gene TRBV7-3, with 9 bases that match TRBD2. Looked up from germline, CDR1 is SGHTA and CDR2 is FQGTGA. With V trimmed by 5 bases and J by 8 bases, 10 bases remained unmatched. The CDR3 runs 15 residues.

V gene TRBV7-2 combines with J gene TRBJ2-3, with 7 bases aligning to TRBD1. Germline V gives CDR1 SGHTA, CDR2 FQGNSA. V lost 5 bases to trimming and J lost 0 bases; unmatched junction nucleotides: 2. The CDR3 is made up of 14 amino acids. The CDR3 spells CASSLTGSTDTQYF. The CDR3 DNA reads TGTGCCAGCAGCCTGACAGGGAGCACAGATACGCAGTATTTT.

The chain joins TRBV6-1 to TRBJ2-1; 7 nucleotides match TRBD1. V was clipped by 0 bases and J by 2 bases; unmatched bases: 1. CDR1 is MNHNS, CDR2 SASEGT, per germline. The CDR3 consists of 15 residues. CDR3 sequence reads: CASSEAGGTYNEQFF. CDR3 DNA sequence: TGTGCCAGCAGTGAAGCAGGGGGCACCTACAATGAGCAGTTCTTC.

The gene calls are TRBV29-1 and TRBJ1-5; 12 positions agree with TRBD1. Germline lookup yields CDR1 SQVTM and CDR2 ANQGSEA. V lost 7 bases and J lost 4; bases outside the gene matches: 5. The CDR3 loop spans 14 amino acids. The CDR3, as DNA: TGCAGCGCCAAGGGACAGGGGGCTAATCAGCCCCAGCATTTT. It is translated as CSAKGQGANQPQHF. The full variable domain, its missing parts supplied by reference TRBV29-1 and TRBJ1-5, is SAVISQKPSRDICQRGTSLTIQCQVDSQVTMMFWYRQQPGQSLTLIATANQGSEATYESGFVIDKFPISRPNLTFSTLTVSNMSPEDSSIYLCSAKGQGANQPQHFGDGTRLSIL.

This clone was counted once. The chain recombines TRBV28 with TRBJ1-2, with D maybe TRBD1 (5 bases). V gave up 5 bases and J gave up 8 bases, with 21 bases separating them. The CDR3 runs to 15 residues. The germline gives CDR1 MDHEN, CDR2 SYDVKM. The CDR3 spells CASSQLGQGGGGYTF. As DNA, the CDR3 is TGTGCCAGCAGTCAACTCGGCCAGGGCGGTGGGGGCTACACCTTC.

The V gene is TRBV5-4, the J gene TRBJ2-7; 7 bases align to TRBD1. The junction had 10 bases not matched to a gene; V was cut back by 4 bases and J by 3 bases. This CDR3 has 15 residues. Germline CDR1 SGHNT, CDR2 YYREEE (reference sequence). The CDR3 coding sequence is TGTGCCAGCAGCGCCACAGGGGCCTTACACTACGAGCAGTACTTC. Translating gives CASSATGALHYEQYF.

The chain has TRBV5-4 and TRBJ2-3; D remains unclear. There are 14 residues in the CDR3. CDR1 SGHNT and CDR2 YYREEE come from the germline V gene (reference sequence). V was shortened by 4 bases and J by 6 bases, with 15 bases between the two germline ends. CDR3 region: CASSAPADGDTQYF. The CDR3 DNA reads TGTGCCAGCAGCGCGCCGGCGGACGGGGATACGCAGTATTTT.

The chain carries TRBV4-1 and TRBJ1-5; the D gene is possibly TRBD1 (5 bases). CDR3 length: 15 amino acids. Trimming cost V 4 bases and J 7 bases, with 17 bases left between them. Germline V gene sequence: CDR1 MGHRA, CDR2 YSYEKL. CDR3 in amino acids: CASSRDQGVGQPQHF. The CDR3 nucleotides are TGCGCCAGCAGCCGGGACCAAGGGGTTGGACAGCCCCAGCATTTT.

V and J are TRBV2 and TRBJ1-6, with 7 bases lining up with TRBD1. The ends lost 7 bases at V and 12 bases at J; junction bases unmatched: 9. CDR1 is SNHLY, CDR2 FYNNEI, per germline. The length of the CDR3 is 13 residues. CDR3 coding DNA: TGTGCCAGCATGCCGGGACAGCGAGGACCCCTCCACTTT. Its translation is CASMPGQRGPLHF.

This clone was counted once. The chain combines TRBV5-6 with TRBJ2-1; D is ambiguous. This CDR3 is built from 16 residues. V was shortened by 2 bases and J by 0 bases, with 12 bases between the two germline ends. Germline CDR1 and CDR2: SGHDT and YYEEEE. The CDR3 region has the DNA TGTGCCAGCAGCTTAAGGGTGCAGTCCTCCTACAATGAGCAGTTCTTC. This gives the protein CASSLRVQSSYNEQFF.

The chain couples TRBV7-3 to TRBJ2-7, with 7 bases aligning to TRBD1. V lost 1 base and J lost 6; bases outside the gene matches: 3. CDR3 size: 13 residues. Per germline, CDR1 SGHTA and CDR2 FQGTGA. The CDR3 DNA reads TGTGCCAGCAGCTTAAGACCAGGGGGCGAGCAGTACTTC. Its translation: CASSLRPGGEQYF. Full variable domain (missing parts from reference TRBV7-3 and TRBJ2-7): GAGVSQTPSNKVTEKGKYVELRCDPISGHTALYWYRQSLGQGPEFLIYFQGTGAADDSGLPNDRFFAVRPEGSVSTLKIQRTERGDSAVYLCASSLRPGGEQYFGPGTRLTVT.

The chain uses TRBV7-2 and TRBJ2-2; 9 nucleotides align to TRBD2. The CDR3 is 18 amino acids. With V trimmed by 5 bases and J by 3 bases, 13 bases remained unmatched. Germline CDR1 is SGHTA and CDR2 is FQGNSA. This CDR3 is CASSKRQASGVDTGELFF. Here the CDR3 DNA reads TGTGCCAGCAGCAAAAGACAGGCTAGCGGGGTAGACACCGGGGAGCTGTTTTTT.

The chain couples TRBV6-7 to TRBJ1-2; D call uncertain. TRBV6-7 is recorded as an ORF, its role being uncertain. Deletions cut 11 bases from V and 1 base from J, with 11 bases between. The CDR3 spans 12 residues. The CDR3 here is CAGYQRNYGYTF. The CDR3 nucleotides are TGTGCCGGTTACCAACGTAACTATGGCTACACCTTC.

This clone was detected only a few times. This rearrangement joins TRBV30 to TRBJ1-1; D is ambiguous. This CDR3 has 16 residues. V dropped 0 bases and J dropped 0 bases, with 14 bases sitting between them. Germline CDR1 GTSNPN, CDR2 SVGIG (reference sequence). The CDR3: CAWSVGGRTLNTEAFF. The CDR3 region has the DNA TGTGCCTGGAGTGTTGGAGGACGGACTTTGAACACTGAAGCTTTCTTT.

CDR3 amino acids: CAWSLSRDTQYF. Written as DNA, the CDR3 is TGTGCCTGGAGTTTATCGCGGGATACGCAGTATTTT. The genes are TRBV30 and TRBJ2-3; D is undetermined. Germline CDR1 is GTSNPN and CDR2 is SVGIG (reference sequence). The length of the CDR3 is 12 residues. V dropped 2 bases and J dropped 6 bases, with 9 bases sitting between them.

V usage is TRBV28 and J usage is TRBJ2-3, with 7 bases matching TRBD1. Germline V gene lookup returns CDR1 MDHEN and CDR2 SYDVKM. The J segment lost 4 bases and the V segment lost 5 bases, leaving 6 bases of the junction unmatched. CDR3 length: 14 residues. In DNA, the CDR3 is TGTGCCAGCAGTACTTTGACAGGGCCAGATACGCAGTATTTT. It translates to CASSTLTGPDTQYF. The full variable domain, its missing parts supplied by reference TRBV28 and TRBJ2-3, is DVKVTQSSRYLVKRTGEKVFLECVQDMDHENMFWYRQDPGLGLRLIYFSYDVKMKEKGDIPEGYSVSREKKERFSLILESASTNQTSMYLCASSTLTGPDTQYFGPGTRLTVL.

CDR3 nucleotides: TGTGCCAGCAGTGAACAGGGTGGCAATCAGCCCCAGCATTTT. This codes for CASSEQGGNQPQHF. The rearrangement joins TRBV6-1 to TRBJ1-5, with D tentatively TRBD1 (5 bases). CDR1 is MNHNS, CDR2 SASEGT, per germline. The V end lost 2 bases, the J end lost 2 bases, and 7 bases lay between the germline ends. The CDR3 is 14 residues long.

This rearrangement joins TRBV19 to TRBJ1-1; D gene ambiguous. V dropped 3 bases and J dropped 3 bases, with 8 bases sitting between them. The CDR3 spans 13 residues. The germline V gene has CDR1 LNHDA and CDR2 SQIVND (reference sequence). CDR3 sequence reads: CASSIRGHTEAFF. The CDR3 region has the DNA TGTGCCAGTAGTATCCGCGGACACACTGAAGCTTTCTTT.

The chain uses TRBV10-3 and TRBJ1-2, with a tentative D call TRBD1 (5 bases). V was shortened by 0 bases and J by 7 bases, with 12 bases between the two germline ends. Germline CDR1 and CDR2: ENHRY and SYGVKD. CDR3 length equals 14 residues. CDR3 region: CAISESGGIRGYTF. The CDR3 coding sequence is TGTGCCATCAGTGAGTCGGGGGGAATACGTGGCTACACCTTC.

The chain couples TRBV10-3 to TRBJ1-4; 8 bases agree with TRBD1. This CDR3 is built from 13 residues. With 6 bases clipped from V and 8 bases from J, the junction kept 5 bases outside the gene matches. CDR1 and CDR2 (germline): ENHRY, SYGVKD. The CDR3 loop is CAISGQGREKLFF. CDR3 in DNA: TGTGCCATCAGCGGACAGGGCCGGGAAAAACTGTTTTTT.

The rearrangement links TRBV5-1 to TRBJ2-1; TRBD2 aligns across 7 bases. The V gene's germline CDR1 is SGHRS and CDR2 YFSETQ. V was clipped by 0 bases and J by 5 bases; unmatched bases: 8. The CDR3 loop spans 16 amino acids. Here the CDR3 reads CASSLEAGRGNNEQFF. CDR3 in DNA: TGCGCCAGCAGCTTGGAGGCTGGGCGGGGGAACAATGAGCAGTTCTTC.

V usage is TRBV19 and J usage is TRBJ2-5; D not resolved. The ends were cut back, 5 bases at V and 5 bases at J, with 12 bases in the middle. This CDR3 has 13 amino acids. CDR1 and CDR2 from the germline V gene are LNHDA and SQIVND (reference sequence). CDR3 residues: CASSSGPRETQYF. CDR3 sequence (DNA): TGTGCCAGTAGTTCGGGTCCAAGGGAGACCCAGTACTTC.

This chain connects TRBV6-1 to TRBJ2-5, with D perhaps TRBD2 (5 bases). This CDR3 is 15 amino acids long. Germline V lookup: CDR1 MNHNS, CDR2 SASEGT. V lost 1 base and J lost 3, with 12 bases in between. This CDR3 is CASSEGRRWEETQYF. The CDR3 region has the DNA TGTGCCAGCAGTGAAGGGCGGAGGTGGGAAGAGACCCAGTACTTC.

J is TRBJ2-1 and V is TRBV9; D tentatively fits TRBD1 or TRBD2 (5 bases each). The V end was cut by 0 bases, the J end by 2 bases, with 9 bases between. Germline lookup yields CDR1 SGDLS and CDR2 YYNGEE. The CDR3 sequence is 15 residues long. CDR3 region: CASSVVGVPYNEQFF. DNA of the CDR3: TGTGCCAGCAGCGTAGTGGGGGTCCCCTACAATGAGCAGTTCTTC.

This chain links TRBV7-9 with TRBJ1-5, with TRBD1 matching over 9 bases. Germline CDR1 and CDR2: SEHNR and FQNEAQ (reference sequence). J lost 6 bases, V lost 2 bases, and 8 bases had no gene match. The CDR3 is 16 amino acids. CDR3 region: CASSLSTGGAGQPQHF. For the CDR3, the DNA is TGTGCCAGCAGCTTATCTACAGGGGGCGCGGGTCAGCCCCAGCATTTT.

The CDR3 sequence: CASRRQGAAGETQYF. The CDR3 DNA sequence: TGTGCCAGCAGGCGACAGGGGGCCGCGGGAGAGACCCAGTACTTC. The V gene is TRBV6-1, the J gene TRBJ2-5; 10 bases agree with TRBD1. CDR1 is MNHNS and CDR2 is SASEGT in the germline V gene. The CDR3 contains 15 residues. J gave up 4 bases and V 6 bases, and 8 bases lay outside the gene matches.

V and J are TRBV6-1 and TRBJ1-1; tentative D call: TRBD1 (5 bases). Germline loops: CDR1 MNHNS, CDR2 SASEGT. Trimming left V 8 bases short and J 0 bases short, with 10 bases between. The CDR3 is made up of 13 amino acids. The CDR3, as DNA: TGTGCCAGCCGGGGCAGGATGAACACTGAAGCTTTCTTT. Its translation: CASRGRMNTEAFF.

V gene TRBV5-6 combines with J gene TRBJ2-5; D is possibly TRBD1 (6 bases). V shed 1 base and J shed 5 bases, with 15 bases lying between them. From germline, CDR1 is SGHDT and CDR2 YYEEEE. The CDR3 loop spans 15 amino acids. CDR3 region: CASSLPGAVGETQYF. DNA of the CDR3: TGTGCCAGCAGCTTGCCAGGGGCAGTTGGGGAGACCCAGTACTTC. Looking up the rest from reference TRBV5-6 and TRBJ2-5 gives the full variable domain: DAGVTQSPTHLIKTRGQQVTLRCSPKSGHDTVSWYQQALGQGPQFIFQYYEEEERQRGNFPDRFSGHQFPNYSSELNVNALLLGDSALYLCASSLPGAVGETQYFGPGTRLLVL.